These 5 T cell receptor beta chains originate from one sample sequenced in a study of T-cell memory formation after mild COVID-19. TCRdb redid the calling of the 5' RACE reads with MiXCR, one entry per CDR3 protein. The table lists 390,000 or so distinct CDR3 sequences, about a sixth of them singletons. The specimen sequenced was PBMCs or a T cell subset sorted from them (not recorded which). These receptor sequences come from a man younger than 35 who had mild COVID-19 (a few samples of this study predate the infection). Cell type and time point are not known.

This rearrangement joins TRBV20-1 to TRBJ2-1; 7 bases fit TRBD2. Unmatched junction bases numbered 9, after V lost 0 bases and J lost 4 bases. The CDR3 totals 16 residues. The germline CDR1 and CDR2 sequences are DFQATT and SNEGSKA (reference sequence). CDR3 sequence reads: CSARDAQRGEYNEQFF. DNA of the CDR3: TGCAGTGCTAGAGACGCTCAGCGGGGCGAATACAATGAGCAGTTCTTC.

V and J are TRBV7-2 and TRBJ2-5, with TRBD1 matching over 12 bases. There are 14 residues in the CDR3. Germline loops: CDR1 SGHTA, CDR2 FQGNSA. V gave up 5 bases and J gave up 6 bases; unmatched junction bases: 4. The CDR3: CASSQGQGAKTQYF. In DNA, the CDR3 is TGTGCCAGCAGCCAGGGACAGGGGGCGAAGACCCAGTACTTC.

The table lists this clonotype with a few counts. The chain has TRBV20-1 and TRBJ2-7; a weak D match, TRBD2 (5 bases). Germline V gene sequence: CDR1 DFQATT, CDR2 SNEGSKA (reference sequence). The V end was cut by 6 bases, the J end by 3 bases, with 9 bases between. The CDR3 extends over 11 amino acids. In nucleotides, the CDR3 is TGCAGTGCGTTACTAGGCTACGAGCAGTACTTC. It is translated as CSALLGYEQYF.

This clonotype was seen a few times. V gene TRBV19 combines with J gene TRBJ1-5, with no clear D. CDR3 length: 15 residues. The germline CDR1 and CDR2 sequences are LNHDA and SQIVND (reference sequence). V shed 5 bases and J shed 0 bases, with 11 bases lying between them. CDR3 DNA sequence: TGTGCCAGTAGTTGGTCAGCCTATAGCAATCAGCCCCAGCATTTT. It yields the protein CASSWSAYSNQPQHF.

The chain recombines TRBV7-9 with TRBJ2-1; 7 bases are a match to TRBD2. CDR1 and CDR2 from the germline V gene are SEHNR and FQNEAQ (reference sequence). This CDR3 has 14 residues. J was trimmed by 5 bases and V by 7 bases; bases with no gene match: 8. CDR3 DNA sequence: TGTGCCAGCACCCGACTAGCTACCGACAATGAGCAGTTCTTC. It is translated as CASTRLATDNEQFF.